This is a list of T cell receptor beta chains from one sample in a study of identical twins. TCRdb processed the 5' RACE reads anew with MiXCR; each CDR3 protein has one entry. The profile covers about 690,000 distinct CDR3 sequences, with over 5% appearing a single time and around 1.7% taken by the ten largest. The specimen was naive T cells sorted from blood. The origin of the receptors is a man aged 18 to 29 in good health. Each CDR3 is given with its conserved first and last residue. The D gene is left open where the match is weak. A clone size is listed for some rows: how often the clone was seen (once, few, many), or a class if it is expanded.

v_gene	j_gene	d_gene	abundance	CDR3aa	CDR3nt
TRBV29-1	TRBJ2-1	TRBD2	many	CSERLAGLNEQFF	TGCAGCGAACGACTAGCGGGACTCAATGAGCAGTTCTTC
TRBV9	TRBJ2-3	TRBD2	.	CASSVVTSGADTQYF	TGTGCCAGCAGCGTAGTAACTAGCGGGGCAGATACGCAGTATTTT
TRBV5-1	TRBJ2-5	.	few	CASSQALSRRETQYF	TGCGCCAGCAGCCAGGCCCTTTCGCGAAGAGAGACCCAGTACTTC
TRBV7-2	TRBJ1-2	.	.	CASRTAGNYGYTF	TGTGCCAGCAGAACCGCAGGGAACTATGGCTACACCTTC
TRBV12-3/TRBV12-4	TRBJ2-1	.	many	CASSPGLYNEQFF	TGTGCCAGCAGTCCGGGACTCTACAATGAGCAGTTCTTC
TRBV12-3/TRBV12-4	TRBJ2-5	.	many	CASSYLGLETQYF	TGTGCCAGCAGTTATCTGGGTTTGGAGACCCAGTACTTC
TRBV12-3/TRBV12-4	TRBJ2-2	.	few	CASCYRGVGTGELFF	TGTGCCAGCTGTTACCGGGGAGTAGGGACCGGGGAGCTGTTTTTT
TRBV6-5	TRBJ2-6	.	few	CASSYSYRVTGANVLTF	TGTGCCAGCAGTTACTCTTACAGGGTAACTGGGGCCAACGTCCTGACTTTC
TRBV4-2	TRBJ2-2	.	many	CASSQVQNSNTGELFF	TGTGCCAGCAGCCAAGTTCAGAACTCGAACACCGGGGAGCTGTTTTTT
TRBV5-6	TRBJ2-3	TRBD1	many	CASSLTMGQGRTDTQYF	TGTGCCAGCAGCTTGACCATGGGACAGGGTAGGACAGATACGCAGTATTTT
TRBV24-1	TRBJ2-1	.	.	CATSGLEGRGNEQFF	TGTGCCACCAGTGGGCTGGAGGGCCGTGGGAATGAGCAGTTCTTC
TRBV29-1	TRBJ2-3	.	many	CSVNGPGVDTQYF	TGCAGCGTTAACGGGCCGGGGGTCGATACGCAGTATTTT
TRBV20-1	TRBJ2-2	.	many	CSARGTVNTGELFF	TGCAGTGCTAGAGGGACGGTGAACACCGGGGAGCTGTTTTTT
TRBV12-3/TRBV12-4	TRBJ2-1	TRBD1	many	CASSWGGQGPYNEQFF	TGTGCCAGCAGTTGGGGGGGACAGGGCCCCTACAATGAGCAGTTCTTC
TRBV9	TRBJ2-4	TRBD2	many	CASSVGGGIKNIQYF	TGTGCCAGCAGCGTAGGGGGAGGGATCAAAAACATTCAGTACTTC
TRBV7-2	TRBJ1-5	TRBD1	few	CASSLQGSVSNQPQHF	TGTGCCAGCAGCCTACAGGGGTCGGTGAGCAATCAGCCCCAGCATTTT
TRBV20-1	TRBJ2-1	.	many	CSARGDGEQFF	TGCAGTGCTAGAGGTGACGGTGAGCAGTTCTTC
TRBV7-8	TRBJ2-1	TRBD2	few	CASNQRREGPYNEQFF	TGTGCCAGCAACCAAAGGCGGGAGGGCCCCTACAATGAGCAGTTCTTC
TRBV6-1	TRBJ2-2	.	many	CASSGTGLPNTGELFF	TGTGCCAGCAGTGGTACGGGACTGCCGAACACCGGGGAGCTGTTTTTT
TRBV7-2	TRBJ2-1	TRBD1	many	CASSPAGQGWNEQFF	TGTGCCAGCAGCCCGGCGGGACAGGGGTGGAATGAGCAGTTCTTC
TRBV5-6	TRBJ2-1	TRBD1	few	CASSLLGTGGARMGNEQFF	TGTGCCAGCAGTCTCTTGGGGACAGGGGGCGCCCGGATGGGCAATGAGCAGTTCTTC
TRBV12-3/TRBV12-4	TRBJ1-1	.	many	CATSTGLTEAFF	TGTGCCACCTCGACAGGCCTCACTGAAGCTTTCTTT